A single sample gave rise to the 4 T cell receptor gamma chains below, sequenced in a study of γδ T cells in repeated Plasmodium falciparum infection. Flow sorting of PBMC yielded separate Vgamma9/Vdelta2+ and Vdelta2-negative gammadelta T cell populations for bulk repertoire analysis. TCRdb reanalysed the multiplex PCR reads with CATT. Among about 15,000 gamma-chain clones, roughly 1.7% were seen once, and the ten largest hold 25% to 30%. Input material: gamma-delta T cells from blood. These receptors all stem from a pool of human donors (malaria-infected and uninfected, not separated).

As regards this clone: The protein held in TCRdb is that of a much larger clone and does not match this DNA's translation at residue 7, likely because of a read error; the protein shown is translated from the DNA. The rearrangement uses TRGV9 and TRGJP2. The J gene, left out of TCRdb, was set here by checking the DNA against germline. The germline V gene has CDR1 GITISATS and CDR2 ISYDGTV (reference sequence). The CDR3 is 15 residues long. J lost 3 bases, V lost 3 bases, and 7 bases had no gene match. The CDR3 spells CALWEPDGSDWIKTF. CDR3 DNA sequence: TGTGCCTTGTGGGAGCCGGACGGTAGTGATTGGATCAAGACGTTT.

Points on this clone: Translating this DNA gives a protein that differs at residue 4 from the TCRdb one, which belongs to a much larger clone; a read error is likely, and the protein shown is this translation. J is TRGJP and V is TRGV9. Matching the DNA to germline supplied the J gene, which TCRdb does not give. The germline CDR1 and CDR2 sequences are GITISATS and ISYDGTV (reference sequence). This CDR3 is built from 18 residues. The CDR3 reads CALREVHKNKLGKKIKVF. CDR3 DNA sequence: TGTGCCTTGCGGGAGGTGCATAAAAATAAGTTGGGCAAAAAAATCAAGGTATTT.

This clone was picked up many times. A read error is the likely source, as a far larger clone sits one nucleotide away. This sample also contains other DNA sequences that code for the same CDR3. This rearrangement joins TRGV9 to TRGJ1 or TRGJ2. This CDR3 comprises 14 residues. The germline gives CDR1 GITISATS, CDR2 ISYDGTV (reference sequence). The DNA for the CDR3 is TGTGCCCTGTGGGAGGTGCAATTTAAATATAAGAAACTCTTT. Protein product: CALWEVQFKYKKLF.

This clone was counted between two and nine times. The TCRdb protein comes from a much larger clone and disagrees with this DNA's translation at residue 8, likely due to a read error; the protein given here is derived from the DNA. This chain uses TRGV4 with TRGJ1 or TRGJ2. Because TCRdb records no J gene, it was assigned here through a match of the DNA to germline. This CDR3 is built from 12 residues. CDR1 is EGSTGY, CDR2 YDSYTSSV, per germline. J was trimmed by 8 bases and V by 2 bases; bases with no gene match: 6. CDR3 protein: CATWDVYHKKLF. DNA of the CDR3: TGTGCCACCTGGGATGTATATCATAAGAAACTCTTT.